The 17 T cell receptor beta chains in this list originate from one sample, sequenced in a study of blood T cell repertoires in COVID-19. The table came from immunoSEQ multiplex PCR; TCRdb's copy has only in-frame clones and leaves some out. The sample contains 230,000 or so clones, 80% to 90% of which appear only once. The sequenced sample was peripheral blood. The source is a woman of 80 years or more with COVID-19, enrolled during active disease.

This chain uses TRBV7-2 with TRBJ1-2, with TRBD1 matching over 7 bases. Per germline, CDR1 SGHTA and CDR2 FQGNSA. V shed 4 bases and J 5 bases; nucleotides not matched to a gene: 13. The CDR3 contains 16 residues. The CDR3, as DNA: TGTGCCAGCAGCTCGAGCTCACAGGGGTCCGGATATGGCTACACCTTC. Amino acids: CASSSSSQGSGYGYTF. Drawing the rest from reference TRBV7-2 and TRBJ1-2, the complete variable domain is GAGVSQSPSNKVTEKGKDVELRCDPISGHTALYWYRQSLGQGLEFLIYFQGNSAPDKSGLPSDRFSAERTGGSVSTLTIQRTQQEDSAVYLCASSSSSQGSGYGYTFGSGTRLTVV.

The chain couples TRBV6-5 to TRBJ1-1; 9 bases fit TRBD1. The CDR3 totals 14 residues. In germline, CDR1 is MNHEY, CDR2 SVGAGI. Unmatched junction bases numbered 3, after V lost 6 bases and J lost 1 base. CDR3 residues: CASRGTGKNTEAFF. CDR3 bases: TGTGCCAGCAGGGGGACAGGGAAGAACACTGAAGCTTTCTTT.

This clone was seen a few times. The chain recombines TRBV3-1 (or the pseudogene TRBV3-2) with TRBJ2-7; D is undetermined. Germline CDR1 LGHDT, CDR2 YNNKEL (reference sequence). The V end was cut by 3 bases, the J end by 0 bases, with 9 bases between. The CDR3 runs 14 residues. The CDR3 nucleotides are TGTGCCAGCAGCCATTCAGGCAGCTCCTACGAGCAGTACTTC. Residues: CASSHSGSSYEQYF.

Notes on this clone: Lacking the conserved final phenylalanine or tryptophan, this CDR3 likely reflects a read error. The DNA is left out, because the CDR3 cannot be placed on it with certainty; the CDR3 is given as TCRdb lists it. This rearrangement joins TRBV11-2 to TRBJ2-3; TRBD1, the table's D call, was not compared with the DNA. Looked up from germline, CDR1 is SGHAT and CDR2 is FQNNGV. The CDR3 has 14 amino acids, counting both end residues. The CDR3 region is CASSTLSSLSTGAL.

This chain joins TRBV4-2 and TRBJ1-4; TRBD1 agrees at 7 bases. Germline CDR1 LGHNA, CDR2 YNFKEQ. The CDR3 has 15 residues. V shed 4 bases, J shed 10 bases, and the junction held 12 bases outside the gene matches. CDR3 sequence (DNA): TGTGCCAGCAGCCCTGAGGCCAGGGACAGCGGAAAACTGTTTTTT. This encodes CASSPEARDSGKLFF.

The chain uses TRBV6-5 and TRBJ2-3; 7 bases are shared with TRBD2. J gave up 5 bases and V 7 bases, and 12 bases lay outside the gene matches. Germline V gene data show CDR1 as MNHEY and CDR2 as SVGAGI. The CDR3 extends over 15 amino acids. In DNA, the CDR3 is TGTGCCAGCACCCCCTGGGGGGGGTCGGGAGATACGCAGTATTTT. Protein sequence: CASTPWGGSGDTQYF.

The rearrangement joins TRBV28 to TRBJ1-3; the D is unclear. Germline V gives CDR1 MDHEN, CDR2 SYDVKM. The CDR3 is made up of 13 amino acids. V shed 6 bases and J shed 0 bases, with 6 bases lying between them. The CDR3 DNA reads as TGTGCCAGCAGCACAAACTCTGGAAACACCATATATTTT. Its translation is CASSTNSGNTIYF. The variable domain in full, completed from reference TRBV28 and TRBJ1-3, reads DVKVTQSSRYLVKRTGEKVFLECVQDMDHENMFWYRQDPGLGLRLIYFSYDVKMKEKGDIPEGYSVSREKKERFSLILESASTNQTSMYLCASSTNSGNTIYFGEGSWLTVV.

V and J are TRBV18 and TRBJ1-1; TRBD1 matches 7 bases. This CDR3 has 15 residues. The V gene's germline CDR1 is KGHSH and CDR2 LQKENI. V dropped 0 bases and J dropped 3; count of bases not matched to a gene: 4. The CDR3 nucleotides read TGTGCCAGCTCACCACCTCAGGGGGGTGACACTGAAGCTTTCTTT. Encoded protein: CASSPPQGGDTEAFF.

As DNA, the CDR3 is TGTGCCAGCAGGGGGACAGGGAGGAGGGGGAAAGCTTTCTTT. This encodes CASRGTGRRGKAFF. The V and J genes are TRBV27 and TRBJ1-1; TRBD1 aligns across 9 bases. CDR3 length: 14 amino acids. Germline CDR1 MNHEY, CDR2 SMNVEV (reference sequence). J lost 9 bases, V lost 6 bases, and 11 bases had no gene match.

The chain's CDR3 is CASSSTPTYNEQFF. The CDR3, as DNA: TGTGCCAGCAGCTCGACACCAACCTACAATGAGCAGTTCTTC. The gene calls are TRBV7-3 and TRBJ2-1, with D hard to call. The germline gives CDR1 SGHTA, CDR2 FQGTGA. The germline V and J ends were trimmed by 4 bases and 2 bases, with 9 bases remaining between them. This CDR3 has 14 residues.

This clone was found a few times. CDR3 in amino acids: CASSLKGNQPQHF. Here the CDR3 DNA reads TGTGCCAGCAGTTTAAAGGGGAATCAGCCCCAGCATTTT. This chain connects TRBV28 to TRBJ1-5; tentative D call: TRBD1 (5 bases). Trimming stripped 2 bases from V and 4 bases from J, with 6 bases between. The germline gives CDR1 MDHEN, CDR2 SYDVKM. This CDR3 spans 13 amino acids.

The chain links TRBV30 to TRBJ1-5; D not certain. In germline, CDR1 is GTSNPN, CDR2 SVGIG (reference sequence). There are 13 residues in the CDR3. V was cut by 3 bases and J by 2 bases, with 8 bases left in between. CDR3 region: CAWRVGGNQPQHF. CDR3 sequence (DNA): TGTGCCTGGAGGGTCGGGGGCAATCAGCCCCAGCATTTT.

The V call is TRBV5-4, the J call TRBJ2-7; 7 positions agree with TRBD2. CDR3 size: 17 residues. Losses at the gene ends were 4 bases for V and 4 bases for J; bases not matched to a gene: 17. In germline, CDR1 is SGHNT, CDR2 YYREEE (reference sequence). The CDR3: CASSAGGSPLLSYEQYF. The CDR3 DNA is TGTGCCAGCAGCGCCGGGGGGTCGCCGCTCCTTAGTTACGAGCAGTACTTC.

The gene calls are TRBV9 and TRBJ2-2; possible D gene TRBD1, 6 bases. From germline, CDR1 is SGDLS and CDR2 YYNGEE. The germline V and J ends were trimmed by 4 bases and 2 bases, with 15 bases remaining between them. The CDR3 has 16 residues. The CDR3 spells CASSSRQGPNTGELFF. The DNA for the CDR3 is TGTGCCAGCAGCTCCCGGCAGGGGCCAAACACCGGGGAGCTGTTTTTT. Full variable domain (outside the CDR3, taken from reference TRBV9 and TRBJ2-2): DSGVTQTPKHLITATGQRVTLRCSPRSGDLSVYWYQQSLDQGLQFLIQYYNGEERAKGNILERFSAQQFPDLHSELNLSSLELGDSALYFCASSSRQGPNTGELFFGEGSRLTVL.

CDR3 nucleotides: TGTGCCAGCAGCGTACAGGGCTACTCCACTAACACCATATATTTT. Translated: CASSVQGYSTNTIYF. The rearrangement uses TRBV9 and TRBJ1-3; possibly TRBD1 for D (5 bases). The CDR3 runs 15 residues. Trimming removed 1 base at V and 7 bases at J, with 15 bases between. Germline CDR1 SGDLS, CDR2 YYNGEE.

The table lists this clone with a count of one. This chain connects TRBV14 to TRBJ2-7; TRBD1 might be the D (5 bases). V dropped 0 bases and J dropped 9 bases, with 15 bases sitting between them. The CDR3 is 14 residues long. Germline-derived CDR1 and CDR2 are SGHDN and FVKESK. The DNA for the CDR3 is TGTGCCAGCAGCCAAGAAAGTGGCAGGGCTAGGCAGTACTTC. It yields the protein CASSQESGRARQYF.

This clone was observed a few times. The chain combines TRBV4-3 with TRBJ1-4; 8 nucleotides agree with TRBD1. Germline V CDR1 and CDR2: LGHNA, YSLEER. The CDR3 totals 15 residues. J gave up 9 bases and V 1 base, and 7 bases lay outside the gene matches. The CDR3 nucleotides are TGCGCCAGCAGCCAAGGAGGGACAGGCTTCAAAAAACTGTTTTTT. This codes for CASSQGGTGFKKLFF.